Listed below are T cell receptor beta chains from one sample, sequenced in a study of cytomegalovirus exposure and HLA in healthy donors. The repertoire was sequenced with immunoSEQ multiplex PCR; TCRdb's copy has only in-frame clones and lacks some. The sample has roughly 240,000 clones; around 83% are singletons. The sequenced material came from PBMCs. These receptors were taken from a girl aged 2-10 years in good health and CMV-seronegative. CDR3s include the opening cysteine and the closing phenylalanine or tryptophan. D genes are given only for firm matches. Size is stated for part of the rows, as once, few or many counts, or as a class when the clone is expanded.

d_call	v_call	j_call	clone_size	cdr3_aa	cdr3_nt
TRBD2	TRBV27	TRBJ2-3	-	CASSWGGGLTDTQYF	TGTGCCAGCAGTTGGGGGGGAGGTCTCACAGATACGCAGTATTTT
TRBD2	TRBV4-1	TRBJ2-5	-	CASSFGLAGAHQETQYF	TGCGCCAGCAGTTTCGGACTAGCGGGGGCCCACCAAGAGACCCAGTACTTC
TRBD2	TRBV5-6	TRBJ2-1	few	CASSFGLAINNEQFF	TGTGCCAGCAGCTTTGGACTAGCGATCAACAATGAGCAGTTCTTC
-	TRBV6-5	TRBJ1-6	-	CASSYSDSLSPLHF	TGTGCCAGCAGTTACTCTGACTCACTGTCACCCCTCCACTTT
TRBD1	TRBV2	TRBJ2-3	-	CASSAFGQGGDTQYF	TGTGCCAGCAGTGCGTTCGGACAGGGGGGGGATACGCAGTATTTT
TRBD2	TRBV10-2	TRBJ2-7	few	CASSESSLAGAYEQYF	TGCGCCAGCAGTGAGTCGTCACTAGCGGGGGCCTACGAGCAGTACTTC
TRBD2	TRBV6-4	TRBJ2-1	-	CASSGPSGKRSVNEQFF	TGTGCCAGCAGTGGACCCAGCGGGAAGAGGTCGGTCAATGAGCAGTTCTTC
-	TRBV6-1	TRBJ1-1	few	CASSAGVTEAFF	TGTGCCAGCAGTGCAGGGGTCACTGAAGCTTTCTTT
-	TRBV4-2	TRBJ2-7	-	CASSHSGGDLTYEQYF	TGTGCCAGCAGCCATTCTGGAGGGGACTTGACCTACGAGCAGTACTTC
-	TRBV18	TRBJ1-4	-	CASSPRGGVMATTEKLFF	TGTGCCAGCTCACCACGGGGGGGGGTTATGGCTACGACTGAAAAACTGTTTTTT
TRBD1	TRBV4-1	TRBJ1-5	-	CASSQDLASDRGKVQPQHF	TGCGCCAGCAGCCAAGATCTCGCGTCGGACAGGGGAAAGGTGCAGCCCCAGCATTTT
TRBD1	TRBV19	TRBJ1-2	-	CASTGGGYTF	TGTGCCAGTACAGGGGGCGGCTACACCTTC
-	TRBV7-8	TRBJ2-1	-	CASSAIALAPEQFF	TGTGCCAGCAGCGCTATTGCCCTAGCGCCTGAGCAGTTCTTC
-	TRBV7-9	TRBJ1-2	-	CASSLRKGQYYGYTF	TGTGCCAGCAGCTTGAGAAAGGGACAATACTATGGCTACACCTTC
-	TRBV7-8	TRBJ1-5	-	CASSLDRGNNQPQHF	TGTGCCAGCAGCTTAGACCGGGGGAACAATCAGCCCCAGCATTTT
-	TRBV7-2	TRBJ2-1	few	CASSLVGQGGNEQFF	TGTGCCAGCAGCTTAGTTGGGCAGGGGGGCAATGAGCAGTTCTTC
TRBD2	TRBV5-4	TRBJ2-7	-	CASSLFSGLTYEQYF	TGTGCCAGCAGCTTGTTTAGCGGGCTTACCTACGAGCAGTACTTC
-	TRBV5-1	TRBJ2-3	-	CASSLAIEGADTQYF	TGCGCCAGCAGCTTGGCCATCGAGGGGGCAGATACGCAGTATTTT
TRBD1	TRBV5-1	TRBJ1-2	-	CASSLGDSGYGYTF	TGCGCCAGCAGCTTGGGGGACAGTGGCTATGGCTACACCTTC
TRBD1	TRBV30	TRBJ2-2	-	CAWEGQANTGELFF	TGTGCCTGGGAGGGACAGGCGAACACCGGGGAGCTGTTTTTT
TRBD1	TRBV11-2	TRBJ1-4	-	CASSSDRGYEKLFF	TGTGCCAGCAGCTCGGACAGGGGTTATGAAAAACTGTTTTTT
TRBD1	TRBV9	TRBJ1-2	-	CASSGQGSLSGYTF	TGTGCCAGCAGCGGACAGGGGAGCCTGAGTGGCTACACCTTC
-	TRBV30	TRBJ1-6	-	CAWSVVPKTRSVPIYNSPLHF	TGTGCCTGGAGTGTAGTCCCGAAAACCCGATCGGTTCCCATCTATAATTCACCCCTCCACTTT
-	TRBV29-1	TRBJ2-7	-	CSVQGGEQYF	TGCAGCGTCCAGGGTGGCGAGCAGTACTTC
TRBD1	TRBV19	TRBJ2-6	once	CASSQTRDRYVGANVLTF	TGTGCCAGTAGCCAGACCCGGGACAGGTACGTTGGGGCCAACGTCCTGACTTTC
TRBD2	TRBV5-4	TRBJ2-3	-	CASSLAGLAGVGSDTQYF	TGTGCCAGCAGCTTGGCAGGACTAGCGGGGGTCGGGTCAGATACGCAGTATTTT
-	TRBV19	TRBJ2-7	-	CASSSGLAAYYEQYF	TGTGCCAGTAGTTCCGGACTCGCGGCCTACTACGAGCAGTACTTC
-	TRBV30	TRBJ2-5	few	CAWSVRGRGTQYF	TGTGCCTGGAGTGTGCGGGGAAGGGGGACCCAGTACTTC
-	TRBV5-4	TRBJ2-2	-	CASSSSTGELFF	TGTGCCAGCAGCTCCAGCACCGGGGAGCTGTTTTTT
-	TRBV7-3	TRBJ2-1	-	CASSLDGDSSREQFF	TGTGCCAGCAGCTTAGATGGGGACTCATCGAGGGAGCAGTTCTTC
-	TRBV18	TRBJ1-5	-	CASSQDRDQPQHF	TGTGCCAGCTCACAGGACAGAGATCAGCCCCAGCATTTT
-	TRBV14	TRBJ2-2	-	CASSQVYSRTGELFF	TGTGCCAGCAGCCAAGTATACAGTCGCACCGGGGAGCTGTTTTTT
TRBD1	TRBV7-9	TRBJ2-7	-	CASSPGQGKVADEQYF	TGTGCCAGCAGCCCGGGACAGGGGAAAGTAGCGGACGAGCAGTACTTC
TRBD1	TRBV6-1	TRBJ2-7	-	CASTPRDRGYEQYF	TGTGCCAGCACCCCCAGGGACAGGGGGTACGAGCAGTACTTC
-	TRBV19	TRBJ2-3	-	CASSMAAGRTDTQYF	TGTGCCAGTAGTATGGCGGCGGGTCGCACAGATACGCAGTATTTT
-	TRBV6-5	TRBJ2-7	-	CASSYARGSEQYF	TGTGCCAGCAGTTATGCCAGGGGCAGCGAGCAGTACTTC
-	TRBV7-9	TRBJ2-3	-	CASSFFTSIADTQYF	TGTGCCAGCAGCTTCTTTACTAGCATAGCAGATACGCAGTATTTT
TRBD1	TRBV11-2	TRBJ1-4	-	CASSLGPGTGEKLFF	TGTGCCAGCAGCTTAGGGCCCGGGACAGGTGAAAAACTGTTTTTT
TRBD2	TRBV7-6	TRBJ2-5	-	CASSLEGYGGETQYF	TGTGCCAGCAGCTTAGAGGGGTACGGGGGGGAGACCCAGTACTTC
TRBD1	TRBV30	TRBJ1-5	-	CAWNRQGGNQPQHF	TGTGCCTGGAACCGACAGGGAGGCAATCAGCCCCAGCATTTT
TRBD2	TRBV11-2	TRBJ2-7	-	CASSLGGSPSYEQYF	TGTGCCAGCAGCTTAGGCGGGAGCCCCTCCTACGAGCAGTACTTC
TRBD1	TRBV11-1	TRBJ1-1	-	CASSLEAGQEAFF	TGTGCCAGCAGCTTAGAGGCGGGACAGGAAGCTTTCTTT
-	TRBV28	TRBJ1-1	-	CASSPRRRTEAFF	TGTGCCAGCAGTCCCCGGAGACGCACTGAAGCTTTCTTT
-	TRBV18	TRBJ2-7	-	CASSAGGGSYEQYF	TGTGCCAGCTCAGCCGGTGGCGGTTCCTACGAGCAGTACTTC
-	TRBV30	TRBJ1-4	-	CAWNPELLNEKLFF	TGTGCCTGGAACCCTGAACTGTTGAATGAAAAACTGTTTTTT
TRBD2	TRBV14	TRBJ2-3	-	CASSPGLSTDTQYF	TGTGCCAGCAGCCCGGGACTAAGCACAGATACGCAGTATTTT
TRBD2	TRBV5-1	TRBJ2-7	-	CASSLRAGVGPEQYF	TGCGCCAGCAGCTTACGAGCGGGAGTGGGCCCGGAGCAGTACTTC
TRBD1	TRBV14	TRBJ1-1	-	CASSPSTGSNTEAFF	TGTGCCAGCAGCCCCTCGACAGGGTCCAACACTGAAGCTTTCTTT
TRBD1	TRBV19	TRBJ2-2	-	CASSIRDRGPSTGELFF	TGTGCCAGTAGTATCCGGGACAGGGGGCCCAGCACCGGGGAGCTGTTTTTT
TRBD2	TRBV9	TRBJ2-1	-	CASSDGLAGVNEQFF	TGTGCCAGCAGCGACGGACTAGCGGGAGTAAATGAGCAGTTCTTC
-	TRBV29-1	TRBJ1-2	-	CSVVNRVYMDYGYTF	TGCAGCGTTGTAAACAGGGTATATATGGACTATGGCTACACCTTC
TRBD2	TRBV11-2	TRBJ2-3	-	CASSLDVGSGTLNTQYF	TGTGCCAGCAGCTTAGATGTCGGTAGCGGGACTCTAAATACGCAGTATTTT